Many counts were recorded for the clone carrying this T cell receptor (beta chain). This entry belongs to a study of regulatory T cells in long-lasting Graves disease. CDR3 size: 15 residues. Germline values: CDR1 SGHTA, CDR2 FQGTGA. V lost 1 base to trimming and J lost 1 base, with 8 bases between them. The time point was: newly diagnosed GD, antithyroid drugs for less than 3 months. Generation of the TCR library employed RNA extracted from PBMCs. CDR3 regions were amplified by Arm-PCR using iRepertoire HTBI primers to build TCR beta libraries. Using its own MiXCR run on the multiplex PCR reads, TCRdb lists one record per CDR3 protein. The sample records some 240,000 distinct CDR3 sequences, approximately 19% being singletons. These data were also filed under a second study, of T cells in Graves' hyperthyroidism and ophthalmopathy. Per that study: The patients, who ranged from 18 to 65 in age, presented with newly diagnosed hyperthyroidism lasting under 2 months.

This chain links TRBV7-3 with TRBJ1-5, with D tentatively TRBD1 (5 bases). Specimen: peripheral blood mononuclear cells (PBMCs), collected at new diagnosis, from a patient treated with antithyroid drugs. The TCR originated in a woman between 25 and 40 years old with Graves disease. The CDR3 DNA follows: TGTGCCAGCAGCTTAATGGGGGGAAGCAATCAGCCCCAGCATTTT. Translation gives CASSLMGGSNQPQHF. The entire variable domain, with the rest obtained from reference TRBV7-3 and TRBJ1-5, is as follows: GAGVSQTPSNKVTEKGKYVELRCDPISGHTALYWYRQSLGQGPEFLIYFQGTGAADDSGLPNDRFFAVRPEGSVSTLKIQRTERGDSAVYLCASSLMGGSNQPQHFGDGTRLSIL.